Listed below are T cell receptor beta chains from one sample, sequenced in a study of cytotoxic CD8 clonotypes in ibrutinib-treated CLL. Only in-frame clones appear in the TCRdb table, and some are missing; sequencing was by immunoSEQ multiplex PCR. The sample has about 200,000 clones; approximately 72% are singletons. The material was PBMCs, obtained after 24 months of ibrutinib treatment. The origin of the receptors is a human donor with chronic lymphocytic leukemia. Each CDR3 is given with its conserved first and last residue. D genes are given only for firm matches. Only some rows state a clone size, as once, few, many or a class for expanded clones.

V,D,J,size,CDR3,DNA
TRBV29-1,-,TRBJ1-1,-,CSVVRKNTEAFF,TGCAGCGTTGTCAGAAAGAACACTGAAGCTTTCTTT
TRBV30,-,TRBJ2-7,-,CAWTDSYEQYF,TGTGCCTGGACAGACTCCTACGAGCAGTACTTC
TRBV19,-,TRBJ1-5,-,CASSMGGRAINQPQHF,TGTGCCAGTAGTATGGGCGGCAGGGCAATCAATCAGCCCCAGCATTTT
TRBV27,TRBD2,TRBJ2-1,-,CASRPLSGLAGGGEQFF,TGTGCCAGCAGACCTCTGAGCGGACTAGCGGGAGGGGGTGAGCAGTTCTTC
TRBV29-1,-,TRBJ2-5,-,CSAGQNQETQYF,TGCAGCGCGGGGCAGAATCAAGAGACCCAGTACTTC
TRBV15,-,TRBJ1-4,-,CATSKVQRNEKLFF,TGTGCCACCAGCAAGGTACAGAGAAATGAAAAACTGTTTTTT
TRBV25-1,TRBD2,TRBJ2-5,-,CASWGTSGILETQYF,TGTGCCAGTTGGGGGACTAGCGGGATTTTGGAGACCCAGTACTTC
TRBV7-7,-,TRBJ2-7,-,CASSRGQTYEQYF,TGTGCCAGCAGTCGCGGCCAAACCTACGAGCAGTACTTC
TRBV29-1,-,TRBJ2-7,-,CSVGTSAQSEQYF,TGCAGCGTCGGGACGAGCGCCCAGAGCGAGCAGTACTTC
TRBV27,-,TRBJ1-2,-,CASSVRITANYGYTF,TGTGCCAGCAGTGTTCGAATTACAGCTAACTATGGCTACACCTTC
TRBV11-1,TRBD2,TRBJ2-1,-,CASSLTELAGNNEQFF,TGTGCCAGCAGCCTTACGGAACTAGCGGGAAACAATGAGCAGTTCTTC
TRBV7-8,TRBD2,TRBJ2-2,few,CASSLGTSGMFGELFF,TGTGCCAGCAGCTTAGGGACTAGCGGGATGTTCGGGGAGCTGTTTTTT
TRBV7-2,TRBD1,TRBJ1-3,few,CASSFDRVLSGNTIYF,TGTGCCAGCAGCTTTGACAGGGTTCTCTCTGGAAACACCATATATTTT
TRBV5-4,TRBD2,TRBJ2-7,-,CASSLVTAGGNEQYF,TGTGCCAGCAGCTTGGTTACAGCGGGAGGGAACGAGCAGTACTTC
TRBV5-6,-,TRBJ2-7,-,CASSLLGGISSYEQYF,TGTGCCAGCAGCTTGTTAGGTGGAATTAGCTCCTACGAGCAGTACTTC
TRBV19,TRBD1,TRBJ2-3,-,CASSIRAGGWTDTQYF,TGTGCCAGTAGTATAAGGGCAGGGGGCTGGACAGATACGCAGTATTTT
TRBV28,TRBD1,TRBJ2-5,-,CASSQDRGQETQYF,TGTGCCAGCAGCCAGGACAGGGGGCAAGAGACCCAGTACTTC
TRBV28,TRBD1,TRBJ1-2,-,CASRNHPGQGGYGYTF,TGTGCCAGCAGAAACCATCCCGGACAGGGCGGCTATGGCTACACCTTC
TRBV6-1,-,TRBJ2-1,-,CASSLVVAANEQFF,TGTGCCAGCAGCCTCGTGGTAGCGGCCAATGAGCAGTTCTTC
TRBV10-3,-,TRBJ1-1,-,CAISTVDAKNTEAFF,TGTGCCATCAGTACGGTTGACGCTAAAAACACTGAAGCTTTCTTT
TRBV5-4,-,TRBJ1-4,few,CASSLEGDSRKLFF,TGTGCCAGCAGCTTGGAGGGGGACTCCCGGAAACTGTTTTTT
TRBV27,TRBD1,TRBJ1-1,-,CASSLDRGTEAFF,TGTGCCAGCAGTTTAGACAGGGGAACTGAAGCTTTCTTT
TRBV27,TRBD1,TRBJ2-7,-,CASNRGQGAHEQYF,TGTGCCAGCAATAGGGGACAGGGGGCCCACGAGCAGTACTTC
TRBV27,-,TRBJ2-7,few,CASSVSPGGLYEQYF,TGTGCCAGCAGTGTCTCCCCTGGCGGCCTCTACGAGCAGTACTTC
TRBV27,-,TRBJ2-3,-,CASTPLHITPTDTQYF,TGTGCCAGCACTCCTCTCCATATTACCCCCACAGATACGCAGTATTTT
TRBV7-9,-,TRBJ2-3,-,CASSTTATGPLGDTQYF,TGTGCCAGCAGCACCACAGCGACAGGTCCCCTGGGAGATACGCAGTATTTT
TRBV25-1,-,TRBJ2-5,-,CASSEVGWETQYF,TGTGCCAGCAGTGAAGTGGGTTGGGAGACCCAGTACTTC
TRBV7-6,-,TRBJ2-7,-,CASSYGLAASEQYF,TGTGCCAGCAGCTATGGACTGGCGGCGTCCGAGCAGTACTTC
TRBV28,-,TRBJ1-1,-,CASSFRPTGRTEAFF,TGTGCCAGCAGTTTTCGACCAACCGGGAGGACTGAAGCTTTCTTT
TRBV27,-,TRBJ2-2,-,CASIRVNTGELFF,TGTGCCAGCATAAGGGTAAACACCGGGGAGCTGTTTTTT
TRBV5-6,TRBD2,TRBJ2-7,-,CASSEGTRAYEQYF,TGTGCCAGCAGCGAGGGGACTAGAGCCTACGAGCAGTACTTC
TRBV30,TRBD1,TRBJ1-2,few,CAWTLPHRGDGYTF,TGTGCCTGGACCCTACCCCACAGGGGCGATGGCTACACCTTC
TRBV6-1,TRBD2,TRBJ2-3,-,CASQPGGADTQYF,TGTGCCTCACAGCCGGGGGGTGCAGATACGCAGTATTTT
TRBV5-8,-,TRBJ2-3,-,CASSLDRVAAVDTQYF,TGTGCCAGCAGCTTGGACAGGGTGGCGGCGGTCGATACGCAGTATTTT
TRBV7-6,-,TRBJ2-1,-,CASSLDSYNEQFF,TGTGCCAGCAGCTTAGACTCGTACAATGAGCAGTTCTTC
TRBV5-1,TRBD1,TRBJ2-7,-,CASSLLVGGQGAYEQYF,TGCGCCAGCAGCTTGTTGGTGGGTGGGCAGGGGGCTTACGAGCAGTACTTC
TRBV15,-,TRBJ1-1,-,CATSRRRDNTEAFF,TGTGCCACCAGCAGACGCAGAGACAACACTGAAGCTTTCTTT
TRBV2,TRBD1,TRBJ2-5,few,CASRRPGTEKETQYF,TGTGCCAGCAGAAGACCCGGGACAGAAAAAGAGACCCAGTACTTC
TRBV15,TRBD1,TRBJ2-5,-,CATSPRTGEETQYF,TGTGCCACCAGCCCTCGGACAGGGGAAGAGACCCAGTACTTC
TRBV28,TRBD1,TRBJ1-5,-,CASSGQGGMQPQHF,TGTGCCAGTTCAGGACAGGGCGGAATGCAGCCCCAGCATTTT
TRBV11-1,TRBD2,TRBJ2-7,-,CASSSLAGVTYEQYF,TGTGCCAGCAGCTCGCTAGCGGGAGTGACCTACGAGCAGTACTTC
TRBV27,-,TRBJ1-2,-,CASSPTGDYGYTF,TGTGCCAGCAGTCCAACTGGGGACTATGGCTACACCTTC
TRBV5-1,-,TRBJ1-1,few,CASSLGQMNTEAFF,TGCGCCAGCAGCTTAGGACAGATGAACACTGAAGCTTTCTTT